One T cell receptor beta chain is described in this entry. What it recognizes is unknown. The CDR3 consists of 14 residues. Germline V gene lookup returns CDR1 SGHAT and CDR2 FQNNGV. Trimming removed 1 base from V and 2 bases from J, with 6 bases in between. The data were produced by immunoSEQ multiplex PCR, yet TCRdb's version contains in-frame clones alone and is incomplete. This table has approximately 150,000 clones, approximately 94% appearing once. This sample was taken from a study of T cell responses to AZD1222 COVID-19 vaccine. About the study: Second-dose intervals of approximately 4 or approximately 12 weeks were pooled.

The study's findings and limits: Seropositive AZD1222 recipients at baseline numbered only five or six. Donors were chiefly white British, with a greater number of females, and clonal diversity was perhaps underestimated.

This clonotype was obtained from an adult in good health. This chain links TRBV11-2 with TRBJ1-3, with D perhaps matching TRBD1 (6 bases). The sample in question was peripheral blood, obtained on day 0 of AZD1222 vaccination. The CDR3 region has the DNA TGTGCCAGCAGCTTAGCAGGGGCTGGAAACACCATATATTTT. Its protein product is CASSLAGAGNTIYF.